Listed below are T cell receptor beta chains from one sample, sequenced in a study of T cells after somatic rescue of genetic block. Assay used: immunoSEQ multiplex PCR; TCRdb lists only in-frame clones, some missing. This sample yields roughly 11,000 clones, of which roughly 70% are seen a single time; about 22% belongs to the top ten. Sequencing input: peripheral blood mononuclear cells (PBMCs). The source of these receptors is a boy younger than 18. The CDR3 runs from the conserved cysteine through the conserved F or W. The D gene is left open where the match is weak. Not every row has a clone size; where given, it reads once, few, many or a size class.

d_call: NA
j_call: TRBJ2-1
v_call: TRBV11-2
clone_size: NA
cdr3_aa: CASSQGAGLGWNEQFF
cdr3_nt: TGTGCCAGCAGTCAAGGGGCGGGGCTCGGGTGGAATGAGCAGTTCTTC

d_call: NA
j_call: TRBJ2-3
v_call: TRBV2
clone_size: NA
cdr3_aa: CASSPREGVDTQYF
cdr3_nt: TGTGCCAGCAGTCCAAGGGAAGGAGTAGATACGCAGTATTTT

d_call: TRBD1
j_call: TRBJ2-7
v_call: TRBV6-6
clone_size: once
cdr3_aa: CASSYPPTGVVEQYF
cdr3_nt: TGTGCCAGCAGTTACCCCCCCACAGGGGTAGTCGAGCAGTACTTC

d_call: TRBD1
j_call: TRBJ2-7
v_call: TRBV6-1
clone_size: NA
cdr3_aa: CASTQTGGLYEQYF
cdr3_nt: TGTGCCAGCACCCAGACAGGGGGCCTTTACGAGCAGTACTTC

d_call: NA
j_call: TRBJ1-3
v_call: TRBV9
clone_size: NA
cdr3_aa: CASSENGNTIYF
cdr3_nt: TGTGCCAGCAGCGAAAATGGAAACACCATATATTTT

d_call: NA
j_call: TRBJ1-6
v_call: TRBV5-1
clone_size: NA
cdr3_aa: CASSLGGGNSPLHF
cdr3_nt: TGCGCCAGCAGCTTGGGAGGGGGGAATTCACCCCTCCACTTT

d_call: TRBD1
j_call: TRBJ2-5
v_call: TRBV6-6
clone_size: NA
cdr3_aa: CASSAGTGIQETQYF
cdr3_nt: TGTGCCAGCAGTGCCGGGACAGGTATCCAAGAGACCCAGTACTTC

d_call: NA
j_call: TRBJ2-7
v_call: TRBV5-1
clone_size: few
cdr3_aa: CASSLLLSYEQYF
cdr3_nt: TGCGCCAGCAGCTTGCTGCTCTCCTACGAGCAGTACTTC

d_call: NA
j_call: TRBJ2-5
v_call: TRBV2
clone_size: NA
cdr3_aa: CASSGGLGGKYQETQYF
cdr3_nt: TGTGCCAGCAGTGGAGGTCTGGGAGGCAAATACCAAGAGACCCAGTACTTC

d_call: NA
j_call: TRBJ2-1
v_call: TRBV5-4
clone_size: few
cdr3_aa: CASSFQGTPYNEQFF
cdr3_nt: TGTGCCAGCAGCTTTCAGGGAACTCCCTACAATGAGCAGTTCTTC

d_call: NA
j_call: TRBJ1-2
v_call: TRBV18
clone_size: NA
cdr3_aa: CASSPGASSISYGYTF
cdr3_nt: TGTGCCAGCTCACCGGGGGCGAGCAGTATATCATATGGCTACACCTTC

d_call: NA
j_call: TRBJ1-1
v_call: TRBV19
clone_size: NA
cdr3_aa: CASSVGGNTEAFF
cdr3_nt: TGTGCCAGTAGTGTCGGGGGGAACACTGAAGCTTTCTTT

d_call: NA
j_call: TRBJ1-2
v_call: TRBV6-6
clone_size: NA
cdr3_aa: CATLRLANYGYTF
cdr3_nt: TGTGCCACCCTTCGATTAGCTAACTATGGCTACACCTTC

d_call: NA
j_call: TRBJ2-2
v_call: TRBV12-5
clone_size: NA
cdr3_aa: CASGREAGELFF
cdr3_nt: TGTGCTAGTGGCCGGGAAGCCGGGGAGCTGTTTTTT

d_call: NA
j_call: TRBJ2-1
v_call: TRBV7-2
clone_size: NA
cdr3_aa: CASSLAGHNEQFF
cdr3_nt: TGTGCCAGCAGCTTAGCGGGCCACAATGAGCAGTTCTTC

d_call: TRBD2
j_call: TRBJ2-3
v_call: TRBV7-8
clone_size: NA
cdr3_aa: CASSFLAGGQGDTQYF
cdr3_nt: TGTGCCAGCAGCTTCCTAGCGGGGGGGCAGGGAGATACGCAGTATTTT

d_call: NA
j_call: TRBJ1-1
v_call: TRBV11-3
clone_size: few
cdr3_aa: CASSLEGGTEAFF
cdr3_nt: TGTGCCAGCAGCTTAGAGGGGGGCACTGAAGCTTTCTTT

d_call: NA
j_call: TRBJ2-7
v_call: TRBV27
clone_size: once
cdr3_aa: CASSFGEQPPYEQYF
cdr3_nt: TGTGCCAGCAGTTTTGGGGAACAGCCCCCCTACGAGCAGTACTTC

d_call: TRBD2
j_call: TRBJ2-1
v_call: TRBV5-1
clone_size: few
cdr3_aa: CASSHRVGGGLVDEQFF
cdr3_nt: TGCGCCAGCAGCCATCGAGTGGGCGGGGGGCTTGTCGATGAGCAGTTCTTC

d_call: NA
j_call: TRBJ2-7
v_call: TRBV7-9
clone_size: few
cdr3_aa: CASSRVTYEQYF
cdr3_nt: TGTGCCAGCTCCAGGGTAACTTACGAGCAGTACTTC

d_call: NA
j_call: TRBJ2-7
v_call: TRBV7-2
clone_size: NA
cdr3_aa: CASSLAGGYEQYF
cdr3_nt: TGTGCCAGCAGCTTAGCGGGGGGCTACGAGCAGTACTTC

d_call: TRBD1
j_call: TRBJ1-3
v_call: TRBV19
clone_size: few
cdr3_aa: CASSPWDSGSGNTIYF
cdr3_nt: TGTGCCAGTAGTCCCTGGGACAGTGGCTCTGGAAACACCATATATTTT

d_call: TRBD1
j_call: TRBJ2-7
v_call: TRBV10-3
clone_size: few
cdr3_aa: CAISEPGQGASYEQYF
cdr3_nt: TGTGCCATCAGTGAACCGGGACAGGGGGCTTCGTACGAGCAGTACTTC

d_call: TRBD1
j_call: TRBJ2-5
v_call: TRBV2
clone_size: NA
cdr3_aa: CASWGQGFGQETQYF
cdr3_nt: TGTGCCAGCTGGGGACAGGGATTTGGCCAAGAGACCCAGTACTTC

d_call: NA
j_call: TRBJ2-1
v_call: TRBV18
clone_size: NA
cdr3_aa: CASSGASYNEQFF
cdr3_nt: TGTGCCAGCTCAGGAGCCTCCTACAATGAGCAGTTCTTC

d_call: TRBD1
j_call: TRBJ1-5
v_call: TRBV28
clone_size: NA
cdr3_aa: CASSLGTGLGNQPQHF
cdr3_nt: TGTGCCAGCAGTTTGGGGACAGGGCTAGGCAATCAGCCCCAGCATTTT

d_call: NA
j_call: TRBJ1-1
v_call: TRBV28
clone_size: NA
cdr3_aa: CASSFMENTEAFF
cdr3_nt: TGTGCCAGCAGTTTTATGGAGAACACTGAAGCTTTCTTT

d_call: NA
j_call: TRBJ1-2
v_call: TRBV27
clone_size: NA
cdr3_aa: CASSQFNYGYTF
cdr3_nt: TGTGCCAGCAGTCAGTTTAACTATGGCTACACCTTC

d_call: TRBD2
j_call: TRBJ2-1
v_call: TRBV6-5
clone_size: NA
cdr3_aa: CASRRTSFDEQFF
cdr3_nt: TGTGCCAGCAGGAGGACTAGCTTTGATGAGCAGTTCTTC

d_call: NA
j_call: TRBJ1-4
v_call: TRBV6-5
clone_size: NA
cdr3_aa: CASSSPNNREKLFF
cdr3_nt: TGTGCCAGCAGTTCCCCAAACAACAGGGAAAAACTGTTTTTT

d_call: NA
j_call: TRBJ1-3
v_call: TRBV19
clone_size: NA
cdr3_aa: CASSIGETGNTIYF
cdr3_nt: TGTGCCAGTAGTATCGGGGAAACTGGAAACACCATATATTTT

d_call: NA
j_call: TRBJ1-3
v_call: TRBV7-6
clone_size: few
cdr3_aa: CASSLQPSGNTIYF
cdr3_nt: TGTGCCAGCAGCTTACAGCCCTCTGGAAACACCATATATTTT

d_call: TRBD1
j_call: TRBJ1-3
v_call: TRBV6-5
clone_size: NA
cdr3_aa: CASRQGAGNTIYF
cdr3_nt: TGTGCCAGCCGCCAGGGGGCTGGAAACACCATATATTTT

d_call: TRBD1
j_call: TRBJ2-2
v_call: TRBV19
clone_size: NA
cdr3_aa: CASSTQTGRVGELFF
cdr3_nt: TGTGCCAGTAGTACCCAGACAGGGAGAGTCGGGGAGCTGTTTTTT

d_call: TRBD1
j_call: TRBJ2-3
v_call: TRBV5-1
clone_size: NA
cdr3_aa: CASSLGQGPSTDTQYF
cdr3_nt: TGCGCCAGCAGCTTGGGACAGGGCCCTAGCACAGATACGCAGTATTTT

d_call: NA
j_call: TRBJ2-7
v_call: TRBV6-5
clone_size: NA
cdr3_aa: CASSYNGAHYEQYF
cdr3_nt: TGTGCCAGCAGTTACAACGGGGCCCACTACGAGCAGTACTTC

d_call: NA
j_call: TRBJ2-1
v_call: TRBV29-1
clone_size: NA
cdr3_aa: CSVAQGTNNEQFF
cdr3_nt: TGCAGCGTTGCACAGGGGACTAACAATGAGCAGTTCTTC

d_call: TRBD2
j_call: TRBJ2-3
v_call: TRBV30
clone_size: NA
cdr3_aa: CAWSGLGGSTDTQYF
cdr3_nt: TGTGCCTGGAGTGGTCTGGGGGGGAGCACAGATACGCAGTATTTT

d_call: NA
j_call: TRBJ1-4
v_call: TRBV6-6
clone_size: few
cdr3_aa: CASSTLRGAANEKLFF
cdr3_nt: TGTGCCAGCAGTACCCTCCGGGGGGCGGCTAATGAAAAACTGTTTTTT